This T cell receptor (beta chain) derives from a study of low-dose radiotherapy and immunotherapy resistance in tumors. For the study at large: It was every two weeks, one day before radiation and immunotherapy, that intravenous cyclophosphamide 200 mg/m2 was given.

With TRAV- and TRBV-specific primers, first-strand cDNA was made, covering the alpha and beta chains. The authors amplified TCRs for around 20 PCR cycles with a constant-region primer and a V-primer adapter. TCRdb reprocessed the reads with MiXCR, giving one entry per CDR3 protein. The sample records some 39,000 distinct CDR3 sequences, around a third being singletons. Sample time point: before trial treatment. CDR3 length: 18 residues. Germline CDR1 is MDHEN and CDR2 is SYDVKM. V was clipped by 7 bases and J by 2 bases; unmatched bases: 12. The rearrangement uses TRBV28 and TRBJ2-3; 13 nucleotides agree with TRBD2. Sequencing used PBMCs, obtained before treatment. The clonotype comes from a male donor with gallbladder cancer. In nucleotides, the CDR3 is TGTGCCAGCATCCCCATCAAGGGGACTAGCGGGGCCACAGATACGCAGTATTTT. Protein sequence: CASIPIKGTSGATDTQYF.